Given below is one T cell receptor beta chain in context. This sample was included in a study of CD8 T cells in Susac syndrome. cDNA came from about 0.51 to 1 ug RNA primed by random hexamers. Across 54 Vbeta and 13 Jbeta, immunoSEQ multiplex PCR amplified TCR beta CDR3. Each CDR3 protein is one row after TCRdb ran MiXCR on the immunoSEQ multiplex PCR reads. Altogether 20,000 to 25,000 distinct CDR3 sequences are present, around 94% being singletons, with the ten largest covering 0.27%. Controls matched for sex and age were healthy donors. Negative magnetic isolation gave CD8+ and CD4+ cells; FACS enriched CD8+ TEMRA. The receptor was isolated from a human donor in good health. Sample: CD8+ T cells from PBMCs.

In DNA, the CDR3 is TGTGCCAGCGGCCGGACTGAAGCTTTCTTT. Protein: CASGRTEAFF. J is TRBJ1-1 and V is TRBV12-3 or TRBV12-4; D is ambiguous. The CDR3 has 10 residues. Deletions cut 8 bases from V and 5 bases from J, with 6 bases between.